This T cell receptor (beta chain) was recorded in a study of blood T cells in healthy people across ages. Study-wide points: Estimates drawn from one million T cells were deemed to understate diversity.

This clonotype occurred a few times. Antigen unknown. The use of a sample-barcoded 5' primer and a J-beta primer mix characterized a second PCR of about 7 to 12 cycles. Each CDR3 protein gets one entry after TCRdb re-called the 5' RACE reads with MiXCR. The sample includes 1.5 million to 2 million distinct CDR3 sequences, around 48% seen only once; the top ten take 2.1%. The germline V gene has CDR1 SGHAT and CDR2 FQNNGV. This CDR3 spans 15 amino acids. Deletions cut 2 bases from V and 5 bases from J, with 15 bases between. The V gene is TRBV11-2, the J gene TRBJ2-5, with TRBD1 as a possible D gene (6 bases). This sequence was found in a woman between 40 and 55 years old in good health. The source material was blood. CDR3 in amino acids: CASSLSGAYGETQYF. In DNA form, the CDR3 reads TGTGCCAGCAGCTTATCAGGGGCTTATGGGGAGACCCAGTACTTC. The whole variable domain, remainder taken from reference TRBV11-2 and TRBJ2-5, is EAGVAQSPRYKIIEKRQSVAFWCNPISGHATLYWYQQILGQGPKLLIQFQNNGVVDDSQLPKDRFSAERLKGVDSTLKIQPAKLEDSAVYLCASSLSGAYGETQYFGPGTRLLVL.